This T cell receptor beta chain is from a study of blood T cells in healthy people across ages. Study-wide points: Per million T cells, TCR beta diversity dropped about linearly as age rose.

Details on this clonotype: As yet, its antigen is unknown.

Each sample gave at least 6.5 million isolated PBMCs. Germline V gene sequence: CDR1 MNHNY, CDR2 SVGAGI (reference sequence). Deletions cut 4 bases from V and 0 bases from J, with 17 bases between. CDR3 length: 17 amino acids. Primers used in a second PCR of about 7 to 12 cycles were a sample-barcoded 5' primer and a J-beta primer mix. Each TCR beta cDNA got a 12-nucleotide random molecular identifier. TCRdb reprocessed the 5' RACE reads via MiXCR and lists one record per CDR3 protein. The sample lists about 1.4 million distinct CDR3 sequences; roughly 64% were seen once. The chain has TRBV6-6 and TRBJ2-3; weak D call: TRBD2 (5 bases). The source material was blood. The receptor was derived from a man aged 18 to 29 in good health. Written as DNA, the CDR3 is TGTGCCAGCAGTTCCCCCTCCCGAGGGTCTAGCACAGATACGCAGTATTTT. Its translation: CASSSPSRGSSTDTQYF.